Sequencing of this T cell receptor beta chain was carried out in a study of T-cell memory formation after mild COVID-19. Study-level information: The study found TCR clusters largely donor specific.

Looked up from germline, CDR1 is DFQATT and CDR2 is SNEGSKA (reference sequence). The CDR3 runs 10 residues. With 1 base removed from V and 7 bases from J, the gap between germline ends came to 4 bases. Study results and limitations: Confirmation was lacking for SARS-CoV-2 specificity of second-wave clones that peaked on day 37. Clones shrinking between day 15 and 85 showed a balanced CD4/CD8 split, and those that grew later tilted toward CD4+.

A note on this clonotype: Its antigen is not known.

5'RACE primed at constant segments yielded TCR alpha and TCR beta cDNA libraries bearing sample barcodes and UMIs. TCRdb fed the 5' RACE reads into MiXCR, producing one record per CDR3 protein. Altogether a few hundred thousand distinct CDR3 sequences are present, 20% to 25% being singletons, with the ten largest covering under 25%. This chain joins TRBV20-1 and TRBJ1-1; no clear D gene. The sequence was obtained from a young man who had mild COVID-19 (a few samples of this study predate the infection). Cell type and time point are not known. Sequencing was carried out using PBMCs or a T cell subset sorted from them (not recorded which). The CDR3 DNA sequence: TGCAGTGCTAGAGCCGTTGAAGCTTTCTTT. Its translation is CSARAVEAFF.